This TCR beta chain appears in the sequencing data of a study of shared clonotypes between healthy human individuals. Trimming removed 6 bases at V and 4 bases at J, with 10 bases between. There are 13 residues in the CDR3. Germline CDR1 MDHEN, CDR2 SYDVKM. Overall study results and limits: Compared with clonotypes that all four donors shared, non-shared clonotypes had lower generation probabilities.

The protocol was immunoSEQ multiplex PCR, while the TCRdb copy is restricted to in-frame clones and leaves out a portion. The top ten hold roughly 0.61% of the sample, which has roughly 1,000,000 clones, around three quarters seen once. Concerning this clone itself: Its antigen is as yet unknown.

The authors divided CD4+ cells into CD45RA+ naive and CD45RA-negative memory subsets. The source material was memory CD4+ T cells from PBMCs. Subset noted: CD45RA-negative fraction. V and J are TRBV28 and TRBJ1-5; a possible D gene is TRBD1 (6 bases). This TCR derives from a man younger than 35 in good health. Some clones in this sample may be carry-over from other donors' samples. CDR3 nucleotide sequence: TGTGCCAGCAGGCTACAGGGAAATCAGCCCCAGCATTTT. Its protein is CASRLQGNQPQHF. Full variable domain (outside the CDR3, taken from reference TRBV28 and TRBJ1-5): DVKVTQSSRYLVKRTGEKVFLECVQDMDHENMFWYRQDPGLGLRLIYFSYDVKMKEKGDIPEGYSVSREKKERFSLILESASTNQTSMYLCASRLQGNQPQHFGDGTRLSIL.